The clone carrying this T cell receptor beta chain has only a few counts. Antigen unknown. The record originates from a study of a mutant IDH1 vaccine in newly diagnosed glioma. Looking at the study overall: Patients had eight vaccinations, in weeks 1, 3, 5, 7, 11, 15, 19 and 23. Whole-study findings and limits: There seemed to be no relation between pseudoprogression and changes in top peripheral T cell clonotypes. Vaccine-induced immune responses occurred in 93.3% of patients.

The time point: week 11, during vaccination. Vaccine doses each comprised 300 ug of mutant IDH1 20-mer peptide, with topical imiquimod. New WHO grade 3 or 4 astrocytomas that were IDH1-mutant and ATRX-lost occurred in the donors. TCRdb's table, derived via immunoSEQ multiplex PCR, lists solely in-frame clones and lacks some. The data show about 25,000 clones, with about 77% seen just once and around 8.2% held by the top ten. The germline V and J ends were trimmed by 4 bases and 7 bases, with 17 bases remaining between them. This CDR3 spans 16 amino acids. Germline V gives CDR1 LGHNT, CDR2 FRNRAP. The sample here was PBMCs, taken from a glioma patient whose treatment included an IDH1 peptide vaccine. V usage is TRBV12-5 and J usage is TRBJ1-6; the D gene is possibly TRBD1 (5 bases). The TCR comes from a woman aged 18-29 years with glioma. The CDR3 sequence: CASGSTTRGYNSPLHF. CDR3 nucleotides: TGTGCTAGTGGTTCAACTACAAGGGGCTACAATTCACCCCTCCACTTT.